This record looks at one T cell receptor beta chain sequence and its context. These data belong to a study of T cell changes during pregnancy in multiple sclerosis. This CDR3 comprises 16 residues. Germline V gene data show CDR1 as KGHSH and CDR2 as LQKENI. V shed 2 bases and J shed 1 base, with 15 bases lying between them. The protocol was immunoSEQ multiplex PCR, while the TCRdb copy is restricted to in-frame clones and leaves out a portion. This table has under 95,000 clones, roughly 92% appearing once. This TCR was sampled from a female donor with multiple sclerosis, enrolled in a pregnancy study. The rearrangement uses TRBV18 and TRBJ2-7; tentatively, D is TRBD1 (6 bases). The sequenced sample was peripheral blood, obtained after pregnancy. The CDR3 bases are TGTGCCAGCTCACCAAGGGCAGGGGCAGGGTCCTACGAGCAGTACTTC. This gives the protein CASSPRAGAGSYEQYF.